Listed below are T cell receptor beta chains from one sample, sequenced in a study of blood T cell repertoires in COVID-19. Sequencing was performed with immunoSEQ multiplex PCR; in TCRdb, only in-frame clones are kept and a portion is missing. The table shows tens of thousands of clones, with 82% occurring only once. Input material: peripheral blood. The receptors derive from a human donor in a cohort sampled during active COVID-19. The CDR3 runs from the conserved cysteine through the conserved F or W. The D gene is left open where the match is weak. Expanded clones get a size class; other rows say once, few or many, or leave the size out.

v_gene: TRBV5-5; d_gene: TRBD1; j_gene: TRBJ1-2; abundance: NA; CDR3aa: CASSLAGTGQNYGYTF; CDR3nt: TGTGCCAGCAGCTTGGCCGGGACAGGGCAGAACTATGGCTACACCTTC
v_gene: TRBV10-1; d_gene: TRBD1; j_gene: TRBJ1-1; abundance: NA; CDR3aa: CASSGPGTGTEAFF; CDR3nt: TGCGCCAGCAGTGGACCCGGGACAGGGACTGAAGCTTTCTTT
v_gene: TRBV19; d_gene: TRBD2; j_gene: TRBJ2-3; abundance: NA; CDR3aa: CASRRTSGGLTDTQYF; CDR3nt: TGTGCCAGTAGGCGGACTAGCGGGGGGCTCACAGATACGCAGTATTTT
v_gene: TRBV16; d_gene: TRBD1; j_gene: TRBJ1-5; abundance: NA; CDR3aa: CASSLGGGGQPQHF; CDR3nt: TGTGCCAGCAGCCTCGGAGGGGGCGGACAGCCCCAGCATTTT
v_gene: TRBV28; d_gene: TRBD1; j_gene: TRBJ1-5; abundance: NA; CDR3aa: CASSSTGGIWQPQHF; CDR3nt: TGTGCCAGCAGTTCGACAGGGGGCATATGGCAGCCCCAGCATTTT
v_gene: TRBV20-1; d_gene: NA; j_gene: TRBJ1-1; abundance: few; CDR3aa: CSARYRTEAFF; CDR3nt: TGCAGTGCTAGGTATAGAACTGAAGCTTTCTTT
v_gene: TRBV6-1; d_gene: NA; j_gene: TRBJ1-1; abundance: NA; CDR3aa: CASSENEGMGEAFF; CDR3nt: TGTGCCAGCAGTGAAAACGAGGGAATGGGTGAAGCTTTCTTT
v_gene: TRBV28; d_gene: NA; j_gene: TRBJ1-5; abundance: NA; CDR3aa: CASGQGGEAQPQHF; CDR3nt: TGTGCCAGCGGTCAGGGTGGGGAGGCTCAGCCCCAGCATTTT
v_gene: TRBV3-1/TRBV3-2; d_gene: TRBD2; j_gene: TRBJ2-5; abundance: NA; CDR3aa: CASSQDSGLRETQYF; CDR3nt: TGTGCCAGCAGCCAAGACTCGGGACTACGGGAGACCCAGTACTTC
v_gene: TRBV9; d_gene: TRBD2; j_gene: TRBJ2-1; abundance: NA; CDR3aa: CASSPYDSGGPFF; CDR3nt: TGTGCCAGCAGCCCCTACGACAGCGGGGGGCCGTTCTTC
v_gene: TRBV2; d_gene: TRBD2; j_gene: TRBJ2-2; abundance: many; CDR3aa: CASRGTSDDNTGELFF; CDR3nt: TGTGCCAGCAGGGGGACTAGCGACGATAACACCGGGGAGCTGTTTTTT